The clone carrying this T cell receptor beta chain appeared many times. No antigen is known for it. In germline, CDR1 is SGHVS, CDR2 FQNEAQ. V lost 4 bases and J 2 bases, leaving 14 bases between the germline ends. The CDR3 length is 16 residues. The data originate from a study of Graves' ophthalmopathy and Graves' hyperthyroidism. Scientists amplified the TCR beta CDR3 regions from RNA transcripts. HTBI-primed RT-PCR formed the first round, and a multiplex PCR formed the second. TCRdb analysed the multiplex PCR reads with MiXCR anew, one entry per CDR3 protein. In the table there are hundreds of thousands of distinct CDR3 sequences, 22% of which are singletons. General study results and limits: Detected in blood as well were most expanded thyroid clonotypes with frequency above 0.001.

The gene calls are TRBV7-8 and TRBJ2-2, with D possibly being TRBD1 (6 bases). The TCR originated in a woman aged 18-29 years with stable Graves' hyperthyroidism. Some clones in this sample may be carry-over from other donors' samples. The sequencing sample was made of peripheral blood. DNA for the CDR3: TGTGCCAGCAGCTCACACCCAGGGGCCAACACCGGGGAGCTGTTTTTT. Residues: CASSSHPGANTGELFF.